The 26 T cell receptor beta chains below come from one sample, sequenced in a study of regulatory T cells in long-lasting Graves disease. Time point: persistent/refractory GD, antithyroid drugs over 5 years with positive TRAb. RNA isolated from PBMCs was used to make the TCR library. Building the TCR beta libraries relied on iRepertoire HTBI primers, and CDR3 regions underwent Arm-PCR. TCRdb reprocessed the multiplex PCR reads with MiXCR, giving one entry per CDR3 protein. The sample carries roughly 400,000 distinct CDR3 sequences, less than 25% recorded once. Specimen: peripheral blood mononuclear cells (PBMCs), collected when the disease was refractory, from a patient treated with antithyroid drugs. The receptors were gathered from a female donor with Graves disease.

There are a few counts of this clonotype. The rearrangement uses TRBV29-1 and TRBJ1-1; TRBD1 might be the D (5 bases). V gave up 2 bases and J gave up 1 base, with 14 bases separating them. Germline V gene sequence: CDR1 SQVTM, CDR2 ANQGSEA. The CDR3 extends over 15 amino acids. The CDR3 DNA sequence: TGCAGCGTTGAACGTGTTTGGGGCAAGAACACTGAAGCTTTCTTT. It encodes CSVERVWGKNTEAFF.

V and J are TRBV20-1 and TRBJ2-7, with 7 bases fitting TRBD1. CDR3 length equals 15 residues. J was trimmed by 2 bases and V by 0 bases; bases with no gene match: 7. From germline, CDR1 is DFQATT and CDR2 SNEGSKA (reference sequence). CDR3 bases: TGCAGTGCTAGAGATCAGGTACAGGGGCCCTACGAGCAGTACTTC. It codes for CSARDQVQGPYEQYF.

This clonotype showed up many times. This chain uses TRBV2 with TRBJ2-2, with 8 bases identical to TRBD1. From germline, CDR1 is SNHLY and CDR2 FYNNEI. The CDR3 contains 17 residues. Trimming removed 2 bases from V and 2 bases from J; junction bases left unmatched: 7. The CDR3 DNA is TGTGCCAGCAGTGAAATCTTCAGGGGGCGTAACACCGGGGAGCTGTTTTTT. Residues: CASSEIFRGRNTGELFF.

This clonotype was observed many times. CDR3 sequence reads: CSVLIQGAVYEQYF. The CDR3 nucleotides read TGCAGCGTCTTAATACAGGGGGCCGTTTACGAGCAGTACTTC. This sequence joins TRBV29-1 and TRBJ2-7; 9 bases line up with TRBD1. Germline V gives CDR1 SQVTM, CDR2 ANQGSEA. CDR3 length: 14 amino acids. With V trimmed by 6 bases and J by 4 bases, 10 bases remained unmatched.

This clonotype was counted only a few times. CDR3 loop: CASSTDREANQPQHF. The CDR3 coding sequence is TGTGCCAGCAGCACGGACAGGGAAGCCAACCAGCCCCAGCATTTT. The chain couples TRBV7-9 to TRBJ1-5; TRBD1 matches at 8 bases. V shed 5 bases, J shed 7 bases, and the junction held 10 bases outside the gene matches. Germline V gene sequence: CDR1 SEHNR, CDR2 FQNEAQ (reference sequence). CDR3 length: 15 amino acids.

This clonotype was counted between two and nine times. V gene TRBV18 combines with J gene TRBJ1-3, with 7 bases matching TRBD1. The germline CDR1 and CDR2 sequences are KGHSH and LQKENI. CDR3 size: 14 residues. V gave up 8 bases and J gave up 4 bases; unmatched junction bases: 8. CDR3 in amino acids: CASRTGSSGNTIYF. In DNA form, the CDR3 reads TGTGCCAGCCGGACAGGATCTTCGGGAAACACCATATATTTT.

This clonotype has more than one count but fewer than ten. The chain employs TRBV18 and TRBJ2-7; TRBD2 matches 11 bases. Per the germline V gene, CDR1 is KGHSH and CDR2 is LQKENI. This CDR3 region has 16 residues. Trimming cost V 2 bases and J 2 bases; bases outside gene matches: 5. Here the CDR3 reads CASSPSLAGDTYEQYF. The CDR3 DNA reads TGTGCCAGCTCACCATCACTAGCGGGAGATACCTACGAGCAGTACTTC.

This sequence joins TRBV5-8 and TRBJ2-2; D is possibly TRBD1 or TRBD2 (5 bases each). The CDR3 length is 17 residues. Trimming cost V 3 bases and J 0 bases, with 15 bases left between them. CDR1 and CDR2 from the germline V gene are SGHTS and YDEGEE. CDR3 in DNA: TGTGCCAGCAGCTACCCGGGACGGCAGTCGAACACCGGGGAGCTGTTTTTT. It specifies CASSYPGRQSNTGELFF.

Many counts were recorded for this clonotype. The chain uses TRBV6-2 or TRBV6-3 and TRBJ2-5; 10 nucleotides agree with TRBD2. The CDR3 extends over 16 amino acids. Germline V gives CDR1 MNHEY, CDR2 SVGEGT. V gave up 0 bases and J gave up 5 bases; unmatched junction bases: 6. The CDR3 nucleotides read TGTGCCAGCAGTTACTCTCCTAGCGGGAGATTTGAGACCCAGTACTTC. Its protein product is CASSYSPSGRFETQYF.

In DNA form, the CDR3 reads TGCAGCGTTGAAGATGGAAACGAGCAGTACTTC. Residues: CSVEDGNEQYF. The J gene is TRBJ2-7, the V gene TRBV29-1; D gene uncertain. V was shortened by 0 bases and J by 5 bases, with 5 bases between the two germline ends. The CDR3 extends over 11 amino acids. CDR1 and CDR2 from the germline V gene are SQVTM and ANQGSEA.

This clonotype has a handful of counts. The V call is TRBV14, the J call TRBJ1-5, with D possibly being TRBD1 (5 bases). This CDR3 is 13 amino acids long. V dropped 1 base and J dropped 9 bases, with 10 bases sitting between them. In germline, CDR1 is SGHDN, CDR2 FVKESK. CDR3 nucleotides: TGTGCCAGCAGCCAAGGGGACGGCCGGCCCCAGCATTTT. Amino acid sequence: CASSQGDGRPQHF.

The gene calls are TRBV6-1 and TRBJ1-1; no reliable D call. Looked up from germline, CDR1 is MNHNS and CDR2 is SASEGT. The V end was cut by 7 bases, the J end by 1 base, with 10 bases between. CDR3 length equals 13 residues. The CDR3 region has the DNA TGTGCCAGCACCTACGGGAGGAACACTGAAGCTTTCTTT. As protein: CASTYGRNTEAFF.

The gene calls are TRBV5-1 and TRBJ1-2; D gene uncertain. Germline V lookup: CDR1 SGHRS, CDR2 YFSETQ. The CDR3 is 12 residues long. V was pared by 4 bases and J by 5 bases, with 9 bases between. The CDR3 here is CASSPNFYGYTF. The CDR3 DNA is TGCGCCAGCAGCCCCAATTTTTATGGCTACACCTTC.

The chain links TRBV6-9 to TRBJ2-5; 10 nucleotides match TRBD2. Germline V lookup: CDR1 MNHGY, CDR2 SVAAGI. Losses at the gene ends were 3 bases for V and 0 bases for J; bases not matched to a gene: 1. This CDR3 is built from 15 residues. Here the CDR3 DNA reads TGTGCCAGCAGTTACGGACTAGCGGACCAAGAGACCCAGTACTTC. Translating it yields CASSYGLADQETQYF.

This clonotype is a singleton in its sample. The chain links TRBV5-1 to TRBJ1-6, with D hard to call. Trimming took 2 bases from V and 4 from J, leaving 7 bases between them. Germline V lookup: CDR1 SGHRS, CDR2 YFSETQ. The CDR3 is made up of 14 amino acids. Written as DNA, the CDR3 is TGCGCCAGCAGCTTTGATGATTATAATTCACCCCTCCACTTT. It translates to CASSFDDYNSPLHF.

This clonotype appeared many times. The chain couples TRBV6-1 to TRBJ1-2, with D perhaps matching TRBD1 (5 bases). The CDR3 is 14 residues long. The V gene's germline CDR1 is MNHNS and CDR2 SASEGT. Trimming took off 5 bases at V and 4 bases at J, with 14 bases between the two ends. CDR3 bases: TGTGCCAGCAGTCCCCTACGGGGCAGCTATGGCTACACCTTC. Encoded protein: CASSPLRGSYGYTF.

This rearrangement joins TRBV7-3 to TRBJ2-3, with D hard to call. The V end was cut by 0 bases, the J end by 3 bases, with 7 bases between. From germline, CDR1 is SGHTA and CDR2 FQGTGA. The CDR3 sequence is 14 residues long. Here the CDR3 reads CASSLTFGTDTQYF. CDR3 sequence (DNA): TGTGCCAGCAGCTTAACGTTCGGAACAGATACGCAGTATTTT.

The sample holds a few counts of this clonotype. One end of the junction varies from germline; a read error may be responsible. The V call is TRBV29-1, the J call TRBJ1-4; D is perhaps TRBD1 (5 bases). Germline CDR1 reads SQVTM; CDR2 reads ANQGSEA. This CDR3 has 13 amino acids. CDR3 residues: CNVEGVLGEKLFF. The CDR3 DNA follows: TGCAACGTTGAAGGGGTATTAGGTGAAAAACTGTTTTTT.

This clonotype showed up just a few times. This chain links TRBV28 with TRBJ1-5, with 8 bases matching TRBD1. The CDR3 loop spans 11 amino acids. J lost 12 bases, V lost 5 bases, and 3 bases had no gene match. From germline, CDR1 is MDHEN and CDR2 SYDVKM. CDR3 residues: CASSDRGGQHF. DNA of the CDR3: TGTGCCAGCAGTGACAGGGGAGGCCAGCATTTT.

The genes are TRBV28 and TRBJ2-1; 13 bases line up with TRBD2. The germline V gene encodes CDR1 MDHEN and CDR2 SYDVKM. The CDR3 covers 15 residues. Trimming removed 3 bases from V and 8 bases from J; junction bases left unmatched: 4. CDR3 amino acids: CASSLRTSGSDEQFF. Here the CDR3 DNA reads TGTGCCAGCAGTTTGAGGACTAGCGGGAGTGATGAGCAGTTCTTC.

This clonotype was counted only a few times. The chain carries TRBV28 and TRBJ2-7; D uncertain. Germline assignment: CDR1 MDHEN and CDR2 SYDVKM. The length of the CDR3 is 14 residues. V was trimmed by 6 bases and J by 3 bases, leaving 15 bases between them. The CDR3 region has the DNA TGTGCCAGCAGAGCACCACTGACGCACTACGAGCAGTACTTC. Protein sequence: CASRAPLTHYEQYF.

A remark on this clonotype: This sequence may be a read error, since a much larger clone differs from it by one base. J is TRBJ1-4 and V is TRBV7-9; 8 nucleotides align to TRBD1. Germline loops: CDR1 SEHNR, CDR2 FQNEAQ (reference sequence). This CDR3 spans 15 amino acids. CDR3 protein: CASSRQGAIREKLLF. The DNA for the CDR3 is TGTGCCAGCAGCAGGCAGGGGGCAATAAGGGAAAAACTGCTTTTT.

The sample holds a few counts of this clonotype. This chain uses TRBV6-5 with TRBJ1-3; D might be TRBD1 (5 bases). The ends were cut back, 4 bases at V and 4 bases at J, with 14 bases in the middle. The CDR3 consists of 15 residues. CDR1 MNHEY and CDR2 SVGAGI come from the germline V gene. The CDR3 spells CASSSPRDRGNTIYF. The CDR3 region has the DNA TGTGCCAGCAGTTCCCCCAGAGACAGAGGAAACACCATATATTTT.

This clonotype was seen only a few times. The chain links TRBV6-4 to TRBJ1-2; D perhaps matches TRBD1 (5 bases). The CDR3 is 15 amino acids. The germline CDR1 and CDR2 sequences are MRHNA and SNTAGT. With 8 bases removed from V and 3 bases from J, the gap between germline ends came to 19 bases. CDR3 sequence reads: CASRGDSTDDYGYTF. The CDR3 DNA follows: TGTGCCAGCCGTGGGGACTCAACCGACGACTATGGCTACACCTTC.

This clonotype has only a few counts. The rearrangement links TRBV25-1 to TRBJ1-5; D is perhaps TRBD1 (5 bases). The CDR3 has 14 residues. Trimming shortened V by 4 bases and J by 6 bases, and 13 bases separated the two germline ends. Germline V gene lookup returns CDR1 MGHDK and CDR2 SYGVNS. CDR3 residues: CASSAQGVGQPQHF. DNA for the CDR3: TGTGCCAGCAGTGCTCAGGGAGTAGGTCAGCCCCAGCATTTT.

The chain joins TRBV10-2 to TRBJ1-5; the match to TRBD1 covers 8 bases. V was clipped by 3 bases and J by 6 bases; unmatched bases: 10. This CDR3 region has 16 residues. Germline lookup yields CDR1 WSHSY and CDR2 SAAADI. This CDR3 is CASSDRLTGVTQPQHF. CDR3 DNA: TGCGCCAGCAGTGATAGGTTGACAGGGGTTACTCAGCCCCAGCATTTT.